Listed here are 26 T cell receptor beta chains from one sample, sequenced in a study of a mutant IDH1 vaccine in newly diagnosed glioma. What these receptors recognize is not known. Libraries were prepared by immunoSEQ multiplex PCR; TCRdb keeps only in-frame clonotypes and omits some of them. The table shows some 80,000 clones, with 75% to 90% occurring only once. This sample's time point: week 23, last vaccination. Each dose delivered 300 ug of mutant IDH1 20-mer peptide subcutaneously with imiquimod. The sequences come from PBMCs, collected from a glioma patient whose treatment included an IDH1 peptide vaccine. The receptors were sampled from a woman in her forties or fifties with glioma.

This clone has more than one count but fewer than ten. The sample contains more than one DNA sequence encoding this CDR3. This chain connects TRBV11-1 to TRBJ1-3, with D hard to call. The germline V and J ends were trimmed by 4 bases and 0 bases, with 4 bases remaining between them. Germline V gene data show CDR1 as SGHAT and CDR2 as FQDESV (reference sequence). The CDR3 is 13 residues long. The CDR3 is CASSSDSGNTIYF. The CDR3 DNA is TGTGCCAGCAGCTCCGACTCTGGAAACACCATATATTTT.

This sequence joins TRBV30 and TRBJ2-7; D possibly corresponds to TRBD1 (6 bases). Trimming pared 1 base from V and 5 bases from J, leaving 6 bases between. The CDR3 length is 11 residues. Germline loops: CDR1 GTSNPN, CDR2 SVGIG (reference sequence). The CDR3 here is CAWSAGDEQYF. In DNA, the CDR3 is TGTGCCTGGAGTGCAGGGGACGAGCAGTACTTC. Using reference TRBV30 and TRBJ2-7 for the parts outside the CDR3, the full variable domain is SQTIHQWPATLVQPVGSPLSLECTVEGTSNPNLYWYRQAAGRGLQLLFYSVGIGQISSEVPQNLSASRPQDRQFILSSKKLLLSDSGFYLCAWSAGDEQYFGPGTRLTVT.

V usage is TRBV27 and J usage is TRBJ2-3, with 10 positions matching TRBD2. The germline V gene encodes CDR1 MNHEY and CDR2 SMNVEV (reference sequence). This CDR3 is 16 amino acids long. The junction had 10 bases not matched to a gene; V was cut back by 5 bases and J by 5 bases. The CDR3 bases are TGTGCCAGCAGTCCCCACCCGAGCGGGAGGGAAGATACGCAGTATTTT. It translates to CASSPHPSGREDTQYF.

The V call is TRBV27, the J call TRBJ2-2; D is ambiguous. The CDR3 contains 17 residues. V was cut by 1 base and J by 5 bases, with 17 bases left in between. In germline, CDR1 is MNHEY, CDR2 SMNVEV (reference sequence). CDR3 in amino acids: CASSLFGWKVSTGELFF. The DNA for the CDR3 is TGTGCCAGCAGTTTATTCGGATGGAAAGTCAGTACCGGGGAGCTGTTTTTT.

The table lists this clone with a count of one. The J gene is TRBJ2-1, the V gene TRBV29-1; 7 bases match TRBD1. The length of the CDR3 is 16 residues. Trimming cost V 0 bases and J 3 bases; bases outside gene matches: 8. Germline V gene data show CDR1 as SQVTM and CDR2 as ANQGSEA. In DNA, the CDR3 is TGCAGCGTTGAAGATCCCACAGGGGACAACTACAATGAGCAGTTCTTC. As protein: CSVEDPTGDNYNEQFF.

This chain connects TRBV29-1 to TRBJ1-5; tentative D call: TRBD1 (5 bases). V was clipped by 4 bases and J by 2 bases, with 12 bases between them. Germline-derived CDR1 and CDR2 are SQVTM and ANQGSEA. The CDR3 extends over 14 amino acids. CDR3 region: CSVADLGRNQPQHF. The CDR3 DNA follows: TGCAGCGTTGCCGATCTGGGGCGCAATCAGCCCCAGCATTTT.

This clone was seen just once. The rearrangement joins TRBV9 to TRBJ2-1, with D possibly being TRBD2 (6 bases). Germline CDR1 SGDLS, CDR2 YYNGEE. The CDR3 has 15 residues. Trimming cost V 0 bases and J 9 bases, with 16 bases left between them. CDR3 protein: CASSVEGGRGGEQFF. In DNA form, the CDR3 reads TGTGCCAGCAGCGTAGAAGGAGGGAGAGGTGGTGAGCAGTTCTTC.

By frequency in the sample, this clone is medium-sized (0.01 to 0.1%). This chain links TRBV19 with TRBJ1-1, with no clear D. Trimming shortened V by 1 base and J by 4 bases, and 13 bases separated the two germline ends. Germline values: CDR1 LNHDA, CDR2 SQIVND (reference sequence). The length of the CDR3 is 15 residues. CDR3 DNA sequence: TGTGCCAGTAGTATAGGGCGGGGTGAGCGCACTGAAGCTTTCTTT. It is translated as CASSIGRGERTEAFF.

The sample holds one count of this clone. V and J are TRBV11-3 and TRBJ2-7; D ambiguous. The CDR3 loop spans 13 amino acids. Trimming shortened V by 0 bases and J by 3 bases, and 6 bases separated the two germline ends. Germline V CDR1 and CDR2: SGHNT, YENEEA. CDR3 bases: TGTGCCAGCAGCTTAGATAAGAGCTACGAGCAGTACTTC. Amino acids: CASSLDKSYEQYF.

The V and J genes are TRBV7-3 and TRBJ2-2, with D possibly being TRBD2 (6 bases). Germline V gene data show CDR1 as SGHTA and CDR2 as FQGTGA. The CDR3 consists of 16 residues. V was clipped by 5 bases and J by 0 bases, with 13 bases between them. The CDR3 reads CASSRQSSANTGELFF. CDR3 DNA sequence: TGTGCCAGCAGCCGGCAATCTAGCGCGAACACCGGGGAGCTGTTTTTT.

In DNA form, the CDR3 reads TGCAGCTTCCGACAGGGCCTCACAGATACGCAGTATTTT. This codes for CSFRQGLTDTQYF. The chain recombines TRBV29-1 with TRBJ2-3, with 7 positions matching TRBD1. After removal of 8 bases from V and 2 bases from J, the junction contained 7 bases not matched to a gene. Germline CDR1 is SQVTM and CDR2 is ANQGSEA. The CDR3 runs to 13 residues.

The chain links TRBV7-9 to TRBJ1-1; 7 positions agree with TRBD1. Germline CDR1 SEHNR, CDR2 FQNEAQ (reference sequence). The CDR3 covers 15 residues. Germline trimming cut 5 bases from V and 2 bases from J; bases unmatched to any gene: 8. In DNA, the CDR3 is TGTGCCAGCAGCCCGAGGGACAGACTAAACACTGAAGCTTTCTTT. Residues: CASSPRDRLNTEAFF. The whole variable domain, remainder taken from reference TRBV7-9 and TRBJ1-1, is DTGVSQNPRHKITKRGQNVTFRCDPISEHNRLYWYRQTLGQGPEFLTYFQNEAQLEKSRLLSDRFSAERPKGSFSTLEIQRTEQGDSAMYLCASSPRDRLNTEAFFGQGTRLTVV.

This clone was picked up one time. The CDR3 bases are TGTGCCAGCAGCTTTAGCGGGAGGGCTGCCTACGAGCAGTACTTC. The encoded protein is CASSFSGRAAYEQYF. The chain combines TRBV7-9 with TRBJ2-5; TRBD2 agrees at 11 bases. The J call is in doubt because the DNA end fits TRBJ2-7 better. Germline V gene sequence: CDR1 SEHNR, CDR2 FQNEAQ (reference sequence). The CDR3 has 15 residues.

J is TRBJ2-2 and V is TRBV19, with unresolved D. The V gene lost 6 bases and the J gene lost 6 bases, with 17 bases spanning the gap. Looked up from germline, CDR1 is LNHDA and CDR2 is SQIVND (reference sequence). CDR3 size: 15 residues. CDR3 sequence reads: CASSPPDREPGELFF. CDR3 in DNA: TGTGCCAGTAGCCCACCGGATCGTGAACCCGGGGAGCTGTTTTTT.

This clone was observed once. J is TRBJ2-1 and V is TRBV19, with D perhaps matching TRBD2 (6 bases). The CDR3 spans 14 residues. Germline CDR1 is LNHDA and CDR2 is SQIVND (reference sequence). The V gene lost 4 bases and the J gene lost 6 bases, with 13 bases spanning the gap. The CDR3 bases are TGTGCCAGTAGTAGGACTAAATCCCTCAATGAGCAGTTCTTC. Its translation is CASSRTKSLNEQFF.

The chain employs TRBV7-2 and TRBJ2-3; the D gene is possibly TRBD2 (6 bases). This CDR3 region has 15 residues. Trimming shortened V by 4 bases and J by 0 bases, and 11 bases separated the two germline ends. Germline lookup yields CDR1 SGHTA and CDR2 FQGNSA. CDR3 amino acids: CASSSWGLSTDTQYF. Written as DNA, the CDR3 is TGTGCCAGCAGCTCGTGGGGACTGAGCACAGATACGCAGTATTTT. The whole variable domain, remainder taken from reference TRBV7-2 and TRBJ2-3, is GAGVSQSPSNKVTEKGKDVELRCDPISGHTALYWYRQSLGQGLEFLIYFQGNSAPDKSGLPSDRFSAERTGGSVSTLTIQRTQQEDSAVYLCASSSWGLSTDTQYFGPGTRLTVL.

For the CDR3, the DNA is TGTGCCAGCAGCTTGGCCGTACACACCATATATTTT. Its protein is CASSLAVHTIYF. The gene calls are TRBV5-8 and TRBJ1-3; D remains ambiguous. This CDR3 has 12 amino acids. Germline V gene sequence: CDR1 SGHTS, CDR2 YDEGEE. V lost 0 bases to trimming and J lost 8 bases, with 6 bases between them. The entire variable domain, with the rest obtained from reference TRBV5-8 and TRBJ1-3, is as follows: EAGVTQSPTHLIKTRGQQATLRCSPISGHTSVYWYQQALGLGLQFLLWYDEGEERNRGNFPPRFSGRQFPNYSSELNVNALELEDSALYLCASSLAVHTIYFGEGSWLTVV.

The rearrangement links TRBV19 to TRBJ1-5; D perhaps matches TRBD1 (6 bases). The germline gives CDR1 LNHDA, CDR2 SQIVND (reference sequence). V gave up 3 bases and J gave up 4 bases, with 10 bases separating them. This CDR3 region has 14 residues. The CDR3 DNA sequence: TGTGCCAGTAGTATGCTGGACAGAAATCAGCCCCAGCATTTT. Protein sequence: CASSMLDRNQPQHF.

In this sample, this clone turned up once. The chain has TRBV7-8 and TRBJ2-5; D remains unclear. Trimming left V 5 bases short and J 1 base short, with 14 bases between. Germline V lookup: CDR1 SGHVS, CDR2 FQNEAQ. This CDR3 region has 15 residues. The CDR3: CASSLVRAGQETQYF. As DNA, the CDR3 is TGTGCCAGCAGCCTAGTCCGGGCTGGCCAAGAGACCCAGTACTTC.

J is TRBJ1-1 and V is TRBV4-2; D may be TRBD1 (5 bases). CDR3 size: 17 residues. Trimming cost V 0 bases and J 0 bases, with 14 bases left between them. Germline loops: CDR1 LGHNA, CDR2 YNFKEQ. The CDR3 sequence is CASSQDGGNAMNTEAFF. The CDR3 coding sequence is TGTGCCAGCAGCCAAGATGGGGGTAACGCTATGAACACTGAAGCTTTCTTT.

This rearrangement joins TRBV5-6 to TRBJ2-3; tentatively, D is TRBD1 (5 bases). Germline-derived CDR1 and CDR2 are SGHDT and YYEEEE. This CDR3 region has 15 residues. The V and J ends lost 2 bases and 2 bases respectively, with 12 bases between them. The CDR3 DNA reads TGTGCCAGCAGCTTATTCAGGGTTTACACAGATACGCAGTATTTT. The encoded protein is CASSLFRVYTDTQYF.

The chain recombines TRBV5-1 with TRBJ2-5, with 8 bases fitting TRBD2. Judging by the DNA end, TRBJ2-7 fits better; the J call may be wrong. The CDR3 contains 16 residues. Germline CDR1 reads SGHRS; CDR2 reads YFSETQ. Here the CDR3 DNA reads TGCGCCAGCAGCCCCTCCCTTAGCGGGGCTCCCTACGAGCAGTACTTC. Its translation is CASSPSLSGAPYEQYF.

The V call is TRBV27, the J call TRBJ2-5, with unresolved D. Germline-derived CDR1 and CDR2 are MNHEY and SMNVEV (reference sequence). V was trimmed by 6 bases and J by 0 bases, leaving 8 bases between them. The CDR3 covers 13 residues. In DNA form, the CDR3 reads TGTGCCAGCAGCGGGTTCAACCAAGAGACCCAGTACTTC. Its translation is CASSGFNQETQYF.

This clone was detected only a few times. The rearrangement links TRBV28 to TRBJ1-5; 9 positions agree with TRBD1. In germline, CDR1 is MDHEN, CDR2 SYDVKM. The length of the CDR3 is 16 residues. V trimming: 4 bases; J trimming: 0 bases; junction bases outside the gene matches: 4. CDR3 bases: TGTGCCAGCAGTTCGCTGGGACAGGGTAGCAATCAGCCCCAGCATTTT. It codes for CASSSLGQGSNQPQHF.

CDR3 nucleotides: TGTGCCAGTAGTACCGCGGGACAGGGGAAGTACGAGCAGTACTTC. The encoded protein is CASSTAGQGKYEQYF. This chain links TRBV19 with TRBJ2-7; 10 bases fit TRBD1. CDR3 length: 15 residues. Germline CDR1 is LNHDA and CDR2 is SQIVND (reference sequence). The junction had 7 bases not matched to a gene; V was cut back by 4 bases and J by 4 bases.

The J gene is TRBJ2-3, the V gene TRBV11-2, with 11 bases fitting TRBD2. V shed 2 bases, J shed 3 bases, and the junction held 7 bases outside the gene matches. CDR1 and CDR2 (germline): SGHAT, FQNNGV. The CDR3 totals 17 residues. DNA of the CDR3: TGTGCCAGCAGCTTACCTAGCGGGAGGTTGTTTACAGATACGCAGTATTTT. It translates to CASSLPSGRLFTDTQYF.